One T cell receptor (beta chain) is described in this entry. This specimen belongs to a study of blood T cell repertoires in COVID-19. Trimming shortened V by 4 bases and J by 1 base, and 11 bases separated the two germline ends. CDR3 length equals 14 residues. CDR1 is SGHRS and CDR2 is YFSETQ in the germline V gene. The data were produced by immunoSEQ multiplex PCR, yet TCRdb's version contains in-frame clones alone and is incomplete. The table has over 200,000 clones, nearly 90% seen once; the top ten hold 10% to 11%. Sequencing input: PBMCs or T cells enriched from blood (not recorded which). The rearrangement uses TRBV5-1 and TRBJ1-1, with a tentative D call TRBD1 (6 bases). The receptor was derived from a man in his thirties or forties who had recovered from COVID-19. The CDR3 DNA reads as TGCGCCAGCAGCAAACAGGGCCCGAACACTGAAGCTTTCTTT. Its translation: CASSKQGPNTEAFF.